The 31 T cell receptor beta chains given below trace back to one sample, sequenced in a study of shared T cell receptors in the human thymus. TCRdb's copy holds only in-frame clones and misses some; the assay was immunoSEQ multiplex PCR. The sample shows fewer than 700,000 clones, approximately 88% of them seen only once. This same sample was also part of a study on human thymus T cells.

The sequenced sample consisted of thymocytes. These receptors originate from a boy in the first two years of life with a congenital heart defect.

The DNA for the CDR3 is TGTGCCAGCCTCTACGTCACAGATACGCAGTATTTT. As protein: CASLYVTDTQYF. This rearrangement joins TRBV27 to TRBJ2-3; D not certain. Germline V gene data show CDR1 as MNHEY and CDR2 as SMNVEV (reference sequence). V lost 8 bases to trimming and J lost 2 bases, with 8 bases between them. The CDR3 consists of 12 residues.

The rearrangement joins TRBV9 to TRBJ2-1, with 7 nucleotides matching TRBD1. CDR1 SGDLS and CDR2 YYNGEE come from the germline V gene. This CDR3 contains 16 residues. V lost 3 bases and J lost 0; bases outside the gene matches: 6. CDR3 in amino acids: CASSGTGRDSYNEQFF. DNA of the CDR3: TGTGCCAGCAGCGGGACAGGAAGGGACTCCTACAATGAGCAGTTCTTC.

This clone was counted only a few times. The rearrangement uses TRBV5-6 and TRBJ2-5, with 7 positions matching TRBD1. CDR1 is SGHDT and CDR2 is YYEEEE in the germline V gene. V lost 2 bases to trimming and J lost 4 bases; unmatched junction nucleotides: 5. This CDR3 region has 14 residues. This chain's CDR3 is CASSLDRAGETQYF. The DNA for the CDR3 is TGTGCCAGCAGCTTAGACAGGGCCGGAGAGACCCAGTACTTC.

The rearrangement uses TRBV19 and TRBJ1-2, with 8 bases matching TRBD1. CDR3 length: 15 residues. The germline gives CDR1 LNHDA, CDR2 SQIVND (reference sequence). V trimming: 3 bases; J trimming: 4 bases; junction bases outside the gene matches: 7. The CDR3 nucleotides read TGTGCCAGTAGTATCTACAGGGGGAGGTCCTATGGCTACACCTTC. This encodes CASSIYRGRSYGYTF.

The rearrangement links TRBV21-1 to TRBJ2-5; no check of the table's D call, TRBD2, against the DNA was made. TRBV21-1 is termed a pseudogene. This CDR3 spans 15 amino acids. DNA for the CDR3: TGTGCCAGCAGCAGAGAAAAGGTCGGGGAAGAGACCCAGTACTTC. Translation: CASSREKVGEETQYF.

Turning to this clone: One junction end disagrees with the germline gene, perhaps due to a read error. This sequence joins TRBV5-4 and TRBJ2-7; 9 nucleotides match TRBD2. The CDR3 totals 16 residues. Per the germline V gene, CDR1 is SGHNT and CDR2 is YYREEE (reference sequence). CDR3 nucleotide sequence: TGTGCCAGCAGCCCCGTAGCGGGAGTGGGGGCCTACGAGCGGTACTTC. Protein product: CASSPVAGVGAYERYF.

This clone was seen once. The chain employs TRBV21-1 and TRBJ2-3; the D call TRBD2 from the table was never checked on the DNA. TRBV21-1 is noted as a pseudogene. CDR3 length: 19 residues. The DNA for the CDR3 is TGTGCCAGCAGCAGTATCCCGGGGGGACTAGCGGGACGGGAGAATACGCAGTATTTT. This codes for CASSSIPGGLAGRENTQYF.

This sequence joins TRBV25-1 and TRBJ1-1; TRBD1 is a possible D gene (6 bases). This CDR3 comprises 12 residues. Trimming shortened V by 6 bases and J by 5 bases, and 10 bases separated the two germline ends. CDR1 is MGHDK and CDR2 is SYGVNS in the germline V gene. Here the CDR3 reads CASRKGGTEAFF. DNA for the CDR3: TGTGCCAGCAGAAAGGGGGGGACTGAAGCTTTCTTT. The full variable domain, completed using reference TRBV25-1 and TRBJ1-1, is EADIYQTPRYLVIGTGKKITLECSQTMGHDKMYWYQQDPGMELHLIHYSYGVNSTEKGDLSSESTVSRIRTEHFPLTLESARPSHTSQYLCASRKGGTEAFFGQGTRLTVV.

This clone was detected only a few times. The chain joins TRBV15 to TRBJ2-4; TRBD2 aligns across 7 bases. The CDR3 totals 17 residues. Germline loops: CDR1 LNHNV, CDR2 YYDKDF (reference sequence). V lost 4 bases to trimming and J lost 0 bases; unmatched junction nucleotides: 9. CDR3 sequence (DNA): TGTGCCACCAGCACCCCTGGGGAGGGCCTAGCCAAAAACATTCAGTACTTC. Amino acids: CATSTPGEGLAKNIQYF.

The rearrangement joins TRBV6-1 to TRBJ2-1; D perhaps matches TRBD1 (5 bases). CDR1 and CDR2 from the germline V gene are MNHNS and SASEGT. The CDR3 runs 13 residues. The V end lost 4 bases, the J end lost 5 bases, and 9 bases lay between the germline ends. The CDR3 DNA is TGTGCCAGCAGTGGGTGGACAAACAATGAGCAGTTCTTC. The encoded protein is CASSGWTNNEQFF.

In its sample, this clone was seen a few times. The rearrangement joins TRBV19 to TRBJ2-2, with 9 bases aligning to TRBD1. Trimming at V came to 5 bases and at J to 4 bases, leaving 11 bases not matched to a gene. Germline-derived CDR1 and CDR2 are LNHDA and SQIVND (reference sequence). The CDR3 totals 17 residues. In DNA form, the CDR3 reads TGTGCCAGTAGTCTTTCTGGGACAGGGATCGGCACCGGGGAGCTGTTTTTT. Its translation: CASSLSGTGIGTGELFF.

V is TRBV23-1 and J is TRBJ2-7; D is ambiguous. TRBV23-1 is marked as an open reading frame, function uncertain. This CDR3 contains 13 residues. V was cut by 4 bases and J by 1 base, with 8 bases left in between. CDR3 protein: CASSRASSYEQYF. Written as DNA, the CDR3 is TGCGCCAGCAGTCGGGCGAGTTCCTACGAGCAGTACTTC.

The rearrangement uses TRBV29-1 and TRBJ2-7; D unresolved. CDR1 SQVTM and CDR2 ANQGSEA come from the germline V gene. The CDR3 extends over 13 amino acids. V was shortened by 3 bases and J by 2 bases, with 11 bases between the two germline ends. CDR3 in DNA: TGCAGCGTTGAGTCCGTATTTCCCTACGAGCAGTACTTC. This encodes CSVESVFPYEQYF.

As to this clone: Other nucleotide sequences from this sample produce the same CDR3. Here the CDR3 DNA reads TGTGCCACCAGCAGAGAGCGGACAGGATCCACAGATACGCAGTATTTT. The encoded protein is CATSRERTGSTDTQYF. The chain carries TRBV15 and TRBJ2-3; 7 nucleotides line up with TRBD1. With V trimmed by 0 bases and J by 2 bases, 5 bases remained unmatched. CDR1 is LNHNV and CDR2 is YYDKDF in the germline V gene (reference sequence). The CDR3 contains 16 residues.

The table lists this clone with a few counts. The V and J genes are TRBV5-3 and TRBJ2-1; 12 nucleotides line up with TRBD2. TRBV5-3 is recorded as an ORF, its role being uncertain. After removal of 4 bases from V and 4 bases from J, the junction contained 21 bases not matched to a gene. This CDR3 contains 21 residues. The CDR3 DNA is TGTGCCAGAAGCAGTGGCCTATTATTGACTAGCGGGAGTCCTTTTTACAATGAGCAGTTCTTC. It translates to CARSSGLLLTSGSPFYNEQFF.

The chain uses TRBV27 and TRBJ2-3; D gene uncertain. This CDR3 spans 16 amino acids. With 0 bases removed from V and 2 bases from J, the gap between germline ends came to 12 bases. Germline V lookup: CDR1 MNHEY, CDR2 SMNVEV (reference sequence). The CDR3 spells CASSLSPPSITDTQYF. The CDR3 DNA sequence: TGTGCCAGCAGTTTATCTCCCCCGAGCATCACAGATACGCAGTATTTT.

This sequence joins TRBV6-1 and TRBJ2-5, with TRBD1 identical over 9 bases. Trimming at V came to 6 bases and at J to 5 bases, leaving 4 bases not matched to a gene. The CDR3 runs 13 residues. Germline CDR1 is MNHNS and CDR2 is SASEGT. CDR3 region: CASSSTGGETQYF. Written as DNA, the CDR3 is TGTGCCAGCAGCTCAACAGGGGGCGAGACCCAGTACTTC.

This clone was seen just once. The chain employs TRBV27 and TRBJ1-5; 11 bases fit TRBD1. There are 16 residues in the CDR3. Trimming cost V 2 bases and J 4 bases; bases outside gene matches: 4. Germline lookup yields CDR1 MNHEY and CDR2 SMNVEV (reference sequence). CDR3 in amino acids: CASSLGQGAENQPQHF. CDR3 DNA: TGTGCCAGCAGTTTAGGACAGGGGGCGGAAAATCAGCCCCAGCATTTT.

V usage is TRBV30 and J usage is TRBJ2-4, with 12 bases lining up with TRBD2. This CDR3 is built from 19 residues. Per the germline V gene, CDR1 is GTSNPN and CDR2 is SVGIG (reference sequence). V lost 3 bases to trimming and J lost 3 bases; unmatched junction nucleotides: 15. The CDR3, as DNA: TGTGCCTGGAGCCCAGATGGGCTAGCGGGAGGGCCCGGCAAAAACATTCAGTACTTC. It specifies CAWSPDGLAGGPGKNIQYF.

The chain is built from TRBV6-1 and TRBJ2-1; tentative D call: TRBD1 (6 bases). The CDR3 has 15 amino acids. Trimming stripped 3 bases from V and 9 bases from J, with 18 bases between. The germline CDR1 and CDR2 sequences are MNHNS and SASEGT. CDR3 sequence: CASSEGDNPRSEQFF. For the CDR3, the DNA is TGTGCCAGCAGTGAGGGGGACAACCCCAGGAGTGAGCAGTTCTTC.

This clone appeared a single time. Other DNA sequences in the same sample also yield this CDR3. V is TRBV4-1 and J is TRBJ2-7, with D maybe TRBD1 (6 bases). Trimming took off 1 base at V and 1 base at J, with 8 bases between the two ends. From germline, CDR1 is MGHRA and CDR2 YSYEKL. The CDR3 loop spans 14 amino acids. The CDR3, as DNA: TGCGCCAGCAGCCAAGGGCAGGGGTCCTACGAGCAGTACTTC. It specifies CASSQGQGSYEQYF.

The CDR3 spells CASSHCPNPDREAEQYF. CDR3 DNA sequence: TGTGCCAGCAGCCATTGTCCAAACCCGGACAGGGAGGCCGAGCAGTACTTC. The chain carries TRBV28 and TRBJ2-7, with 8 bases aligning to TRBD1. Germline trimming cut 6 bases from V and 6 bases from J; bases unmatched to any gene: 19. Germline CDR1 reads MDHEN; CDR2 reads SYDVKM. This CDR3 contains 17 residues.

The chain has TRBV29-1 and TRBJ2-1; 10 nucleotides agree with TRBD1. The V gene end was trimmed by 4 bases and the J gene end by 7 bases; junction bases not matched to a gene: 7. The CDR3 has 14 amino acids. Germline V CDR1 and CDR2: SQVTM, ANQGSEA. Written as DNA, the CDR3 is TGCAGCGTTGGCCTCTGGACAGGGGGAAATGAGCAGTTCTTC. As protein: CSVGLWTGGNEQFF.

The V and J genes are TRBV4-1 and TRBJ1-2, with D tentatively TRBD1 (5 bases). V was pared by 1 base and J by 9 bases, with 21 bases between. This CDR3 contains 16 residues. Germline values: CDR1 MGHRA, CDR2 YSYEKL. CDR3 residues: CASSQVIGGDLYRYTF. The CDR3 DNA follows: TGCGCCAGCAGCCAAGTAATCGGCGGGGACCTATATCGCTACACCTTC.

The chain employs TRBV6-5 and TRBJ2-4, with TRBD2 as a possible D gene (6 bases). Per germline, CDR1 MNHEY and CDR2 SVGAGI. The CDR3 contains 15 residues. V was clipped by 6 bases and J by 6 bases, with 18 bases between them. The CDR3 region has the DNA TGTGCCAGCAGCCAAAGACTAGAACTGCGAAACATTCAGTACTTC. Protein: CASSQRLELRNIQYF.

This clone has only one observation. This chain connects TRBV29-1 to TRBJ2-1, with 11 bases lining up with TRBD2. This CDR3 is built from 15 residues. Unmatched junction bases numbered 2, after V lost 4 bases and J lost 0 bases. CDR1 and CDR2 (germline): SQVTM, ANQGSEA. CDR3 sequence: CSVGTSGYSYNEQFF. The CDR3 DNA sequence: TGCAGCGTTGGGACTAGCGGGTACTCCTACAATGAGCAGTTCTTC.

V gene TRBV4-1 combines with J gene TRBJ1-5; D remains ambiguous. This CDR3 comprises 15 residues. V was clipped by 2 bases and J by 6 bases, with 14 bases between them. CDR1 and CDR2 (germline): MGHRA, YSYEKL. The CDR3 DNA sequence: TGCGCCAGCAGCCAAAGACTCAGCCGGGGTCAGCCCCAGCATTTT. Translated, it gives CASSQRLSRGQPQHF.

The V call is TRBV5-1, the J call TRBJ2-7; the match to TRBD2 covers 12 bases. V shed 5 bases and J 4 bases; nucleotides not matched to a gene: 16. Germline loops: CDR1 SGHRS, CDR2 YFSETQ. CDR3 length equals 18 residues. The CDR3 protein is CASRPRGLAGGLGYEQYF. CDR3 coding DNA: TGCGCCAGCAGACCCCGGGGGCTAGCGGGAGGGCTTGGGTACGAGCAGTACTTC.

In this sample, this clone turned up once. This chain joins TRBV12-5 and TRBJ1-3; D not certain. This CDR3 has 12 amino acids. Trimming shortened V by 6 bases and J by 2 bases, and 5 bases separated the two germline ends. CDR1 is LGHNT and CDR2 is FRNRAP in the germline V gene. The CDR3 coding sequence is TGTGCTAGTGGCTCGGCTGGAAACACCATATATTTT. Its translation: CASGSAGNTIYF.

This clone turned up a few times. This rearrangement joins TRBV6-5 to TRBJ1-1; 8 bases map to TRBD1. Per the germline V gene, CDR1 is MNHEY and CDR2 is SVGAGI. V lost 4 bases and J lost 9; bases outside the gene matches: 10. The CDR3 is made up of 14 amino acids. The CDR3 loop reads CASSSGTGSRKAFF. CDR3 in DNA: TGTGCCAGCAGTTCCGGGACAGGTTCCCGGAAAGCTTTCTTT.

The V gene is TRBV5-1, the J gene TRBJ1-2; 7 nucleotides align to TRBD1. This CDR3 contains 14 residues. With V trimmed by 3 bases and J by 4 bases, 6 bases remained unmatched. Looked up from germline, CDR1 is SGHRS and CDR2 is YFSETQ. CDR3 DNA: TGCGCCAGCAGCTGGGGACAGTTAAGCTATGGCTACACCTTC. Amino acids: CASSWGQLSYGYTF.